The clone carrying this T cell receptor (beta chain) showed up just a few times. Its specificity is not known. The data belong to a study of T cell repertoires and HLA-DP antigens. Study in general: Transduced HeLa cells presented HLA-DP to CD4+ T cells. Points from the study as a whole: Responder cells were total CD4+ cells with a HeLa antigen-presenting system. Previously undetected clones averaged around 39% and 49% against the two alleles respectively.

The PCR primers covered 54 TRBV and 13 TRBJ segments. Assay: immunoSEQ multiplex PCR; the TCRdb copy retains only in-frame clones and omits some. The table lists about 73,000 clones, around four fifths of them singletons. The CDR3 is 15 amino acids. Germline trimming cut 6 bases from V and 7 bases from J; bases unmatched to any gene: 11. CDR1 SGHTA and CDR2 FQGNSA come from the germline V gene. The chain uses TRBV7-2 and TRBJ2-1, with TRBD2 matching over 8 bases. This receptor was obtained from a man in his sixties in good health and CMV-seronegative. The sample taken for sequencing was CD4+ T cells from PBMCs. The DNA of the CDR3 is TGTGCCAGCAGACTAGGGATAGCGGGAACAAATGAGCAGTTCTTC. Translating it yields CASRLGIAGTNEQFF.